The sequence of this T cell receptor (beta chain) was determined in a study of cytomegalovirus exposure and HLA in healthy donors. TCRdb's copy holds only in-frame clones and misses some; the assay was immunoSEQ multiplex PCR. This sample has around 300,000 clones; 70% to 90% occur once, and the top ten carry 0.9% to 1%. The source is a man aged 25 to 40 in good health and CMV-seronegative. The source material was PBMCs.

This CDR3 reads CATRQRGEQYF. The CDR3 region has the DNA TGTGCCACCCGACAACGGGGCGAGCAGTACTTC. The J gene is TRBJ2-7, the V gene TRBV19, with D perhaps matching TRBD2 (5 bases). Germline assignment: CDR1 LNHDA and CDR2 SQIVND (reference sequence). This CDR3 has 11 amino acids. V dropped 10 bases and J dropped 6 bases, with 13 bases sitting between them.